These 3 T cell receptor beta chains were sequenced from one sample in a study of blood T cell repertoires in COVID-19 (dated by TCRdb to the early 2020s). Libraries were built with the immunoSEQ multiplex PCR assay. The source is immuneACCESS, and TCRdb retained only in-frame sequences with V and J called. Part of the clones is not carried over; for the studies checked, unresolved V genes explain less than half of this, and the remainder is unexplained. The sample yields 130,000 to 150,000 clones; 84% were counted once. The ten largest account for roughly 5.7% of the sample. The specimen sequenced was PBMCs or T cells enriched from blood (not recorded which). These receptors all stem from a woman in her forties or fifties who had been exposed to COVID-19.

In this sample, this clone turned up a few times. The DNA of the CDR3 is TGTGCCAGCACCCTAGACAGGTACTATGGCTACACCTTC. Translation gives CASTLDRYYGYTF. This rearrangement joins TRBV12-3 or TRBV12-4 to TRBJ1-2, with D perhaps matching TRBD1 (6 bases). V dropped 7 bases and J dropped 3 bases, with 12 bases sitting between them. The CDR3 length is 13 residues.

The chain joins TRBV19 to TRBJ1-3; D unclear. In germline, CDR1 is LNHDA, CDR2 SQIVND (reference sequence). Trimming left V 6 bases short and J 4 bases short, with 7 bases between. The CDR3 totals 12 residues. CDR3 bases: TGTGCCAGTAGGACGGGGGGAAACACCATATATTTT. Residues: CASRTGGNTIYF.

The chain couples TRBV6-2 or TRBV6-3 to TRBJ1-2; D not certain. Trimming left V 2 bases short and J 7 bases short, with 14 bases between. Germline assignment: CDR1 MNHEY and CDR2 SVGEGT. This CDR3 region has 14 residues. The CDR3 protein is CASSYLSGGSGYTF. The DNA for the CDR3 is TGTGCCAGCAGTTACCTATCAGGAGGTAGTGGCTACACCTTC.